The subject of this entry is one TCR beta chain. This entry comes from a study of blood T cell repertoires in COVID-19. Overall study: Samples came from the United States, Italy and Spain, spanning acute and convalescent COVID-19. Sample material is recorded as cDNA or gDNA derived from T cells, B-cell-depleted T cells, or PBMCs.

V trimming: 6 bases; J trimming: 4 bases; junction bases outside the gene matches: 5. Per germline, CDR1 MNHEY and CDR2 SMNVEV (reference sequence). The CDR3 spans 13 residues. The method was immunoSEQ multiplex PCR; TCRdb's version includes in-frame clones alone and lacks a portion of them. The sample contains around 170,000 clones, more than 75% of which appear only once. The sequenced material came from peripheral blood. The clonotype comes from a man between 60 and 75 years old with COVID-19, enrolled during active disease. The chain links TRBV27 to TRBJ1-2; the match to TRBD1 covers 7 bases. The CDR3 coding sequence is TGTGCCAGCAGGCCGACAGGGACCTATGGCTACACCTTC. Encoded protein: CASRPTGTYGYTF.